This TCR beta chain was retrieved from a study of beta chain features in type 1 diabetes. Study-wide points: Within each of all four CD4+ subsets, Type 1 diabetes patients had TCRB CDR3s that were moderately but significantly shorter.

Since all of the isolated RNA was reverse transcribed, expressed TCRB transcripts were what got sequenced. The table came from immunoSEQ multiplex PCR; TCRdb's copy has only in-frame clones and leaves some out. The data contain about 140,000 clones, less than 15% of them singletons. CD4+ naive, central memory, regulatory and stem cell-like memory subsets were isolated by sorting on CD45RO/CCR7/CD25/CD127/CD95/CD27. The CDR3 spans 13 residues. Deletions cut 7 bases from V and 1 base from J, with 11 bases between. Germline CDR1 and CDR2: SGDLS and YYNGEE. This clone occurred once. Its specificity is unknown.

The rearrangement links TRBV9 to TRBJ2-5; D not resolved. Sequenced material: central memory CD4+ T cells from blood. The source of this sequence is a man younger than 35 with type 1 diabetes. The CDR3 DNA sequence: TGTGCCAGCCGAGCCAACGGCCAAGAGACCCAGTACTTC. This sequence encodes CASRANGQETQYF.